This T cell receptor (beta chain) is from a study of technical replicates of blood from a handful of donors. V shed 7 bases and J shed 0 bases, with 9 bases lying between them. The CDR3 has 14 amino acids. Germline V gene sequence: CDR1 LNHDA, CDR2 SQIVND (reference sequence). Only in-frame clones appear in the TCRdb table, and some are missing; sequencing was by immunoSEQ multiplex PCR. Among more than 9,500 clones listed, about 95% were seen once. The source of this sequence is a human donor in good health. Sequenced input: PBMCs. The V gene is TRBV19, the J gene TRBJ2-2; TRBD2 is a possible D gene (5 bases). The CDR3 bases are TGTGCCAGTAAGGGCGGGCCGAACACCGGGGAGCTGTTTTTT. It specifies CASKGGPNTGELFF.